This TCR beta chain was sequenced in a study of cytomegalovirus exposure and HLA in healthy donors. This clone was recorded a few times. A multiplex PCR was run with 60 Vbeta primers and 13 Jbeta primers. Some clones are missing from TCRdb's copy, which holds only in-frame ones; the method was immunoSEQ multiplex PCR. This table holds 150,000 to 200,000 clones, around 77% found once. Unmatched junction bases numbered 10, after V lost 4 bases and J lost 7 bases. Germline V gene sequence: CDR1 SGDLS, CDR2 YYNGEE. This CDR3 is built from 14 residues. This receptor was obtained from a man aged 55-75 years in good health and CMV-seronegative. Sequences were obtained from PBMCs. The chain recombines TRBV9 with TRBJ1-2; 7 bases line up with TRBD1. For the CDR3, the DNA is TGTGCCAGCAGCCCCAGGGGGAGTGGGGGTGGCTACACCTTC. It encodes CASSPRGSGGGYTF.